This TCR beta chain originates from a study of beta chain features in type 1 diabetes. The ends lost 0 bases at V and 0 bases at J; junction bases unmatched: 8. CDR3 length: 17 residues. From germline, CDR1 is SGHNT and CDR2 YYREEE (reference sequence). Isolation of CD4+ naive, central memory, regulatory and stem cell-like memory cells was achieved by sorting via CD45RO/CCR7/CD25/CD127/CD95/CD27. The isolated RNA, all of it, was reverse transcribed, so expressed TCRB transcripts were what got sequenced. Clones were sequenced by immunoSEQ multiplex PCR, and TCRdb holds only the in-frame ones, with some missing. The sample has 970,000 or so clones, 15% to 20% seen once; the top ten hold about 0.025%. With respect to this clone: Its target is unknown.

Study outcomes and limitations: Type 1 diabetes patients had TCRB CDR3s that were shorter (moderately but significantly so) in all four CD4+ subsets. Any HLA effect on TCRB rearrangement was left unresolved by small sub-analyses.

Source material: naive CD4+ T cells from blood. The chain employs TRBV5-4 and TRBJ2-5, with 7 bases fitting TRBD2. The clonotype originates from a woman aged 18-30 years in good health. CDR3 nucleotide sequence: TGTGCCAGCAGCTTGGCCGGCGGGGGACCTTACCAAGAGACCCAGTACTTC. Protein sequence: CASSLAGGGPYQETQYF.